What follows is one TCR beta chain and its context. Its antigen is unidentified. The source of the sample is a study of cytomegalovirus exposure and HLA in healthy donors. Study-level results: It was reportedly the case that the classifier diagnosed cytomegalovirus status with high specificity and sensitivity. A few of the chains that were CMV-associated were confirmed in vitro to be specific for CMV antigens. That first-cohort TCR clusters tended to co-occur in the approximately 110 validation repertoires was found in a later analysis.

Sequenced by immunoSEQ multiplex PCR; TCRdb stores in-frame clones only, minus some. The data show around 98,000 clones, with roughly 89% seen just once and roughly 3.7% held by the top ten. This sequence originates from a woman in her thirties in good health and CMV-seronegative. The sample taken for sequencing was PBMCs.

Written as DNA, the CDR3 is TGTGCCAGCAGCCGTCCGCTTACAGGGGGCTATGATGAAAAACTGTTTTTT. It yields the protein CASSRPLTGGYDEKLFF. This chain uses TRBV28 with TRBJ1-4; TRBD1 agrees at 9 bases. Germline-derived CDR1 and CDR2 are MDHEN and SYDVKM. The CDR3 has 17 amino acids. The junction had 14 bases not matched to a gene; V was cut back by 6 bases and J by 6 bases.